These 17 T cell receptor beta chains originate from one sample sequenced in a study of cytomegalovirus exposure and HLA in healthy donors. The primer mix had 60 Vbeta and 13 Jbeta primers. The method was immunoSEQ multiplex PCR; TCRdb's version includes in-frame clones alone and lacks a portion of them. The top ten clones hold 7.7% of a sample with 150,000 to 180,000 clones, about four fifths of them seen once. Sequencing used PBMCs. The source is a man aged 25-40 years in good health and CMV-seropositive.

The rearrangement links TRBV7-9 to TRBJ1-6; a weak D match, TRBD1 (6 bases). Germline loops: CDR1 SEHNR, CDR2 FQNEAQ (reference sequence). V was shortened by 4 bases and J by 6 bases, with 10 bases between the two germline ends. This CDR3 contains 14 residues. DNA for the CDR3: TGTGCCAGCAGCTCAACCAGGGGTAATTCACCCCTCCACTTT. Translated, it gives CASSSTRGNSPLHF.

This clone came up a few times. Other nucleotide sequences in the sample specify the same CDR3. The chain carries TRBV28 and TRBJ2-5; TRBD1 aligns across 7 bases. The CDR3 length is 14 residues. Germline values: CDR1 MDHEN, CDR2 SYDVKM. V gave up 6 bases and J gave up 4 bases; unmatched junction bases: 8. The CDR3 DNA follows: TGTGCCAGCAGCCGAGGACAGGCGCGAGAGACCCAGTACTTC. It encodes CASSRGQARETQYF.

The table lists this clone with a count of one. V gene TRBV7-9 combines with J gene TRBJ1-2, with D uncertain. The CDR3 has 13 amino acids. V lost 4 bases and J lost 5, with 11 bases in between. CDR1 and CDR2 (germline): SEHNR, FQNEAQ (reference sequence). This chain's CDR3 is CASSSVAAYGYTF. CDR3 sequence (DNA): TGTGCCAGCAGCTCAGTGGCGGCTTATGGCTACACCTTC. Variable domain in full (rest from reference TRBV7-9 and TRBJ1-2): DTGVSQNPRHKITKRGQNVTFRCDPISEHNRLYWYRQTLGQGPEFLTYFQNEAQLEKSRLLSDRFSAERPKGSFSTLEIQRTEQGDSAMYLCASSSVAAYGYTFGSGTRLTVV.

V is TRBV2 and J is TRBJ1-4; 11 positions agree with TRBD1. V shed 8 bases and J 4 bases; nucleotides not matched to a gene: 6. Germline lookup yields CDR1 SNHLY and CDR2 FYNNEI. This CDR3 spans 15 amino acids. In DNA, the CDR3 is TGTGCCAGCCTCCCGGGACAGGGGGTTAATGAAAAACTGTTTTTT. This gives the protein CASLPGQGVNEKLFF.

The genes are TRBV6-1 and TRBJ1-4; D may be TRBD1 (6 bases). The CDR3 is 16 residues long. Trimming removed 4 bases from V and 3 bases from J, with 15 bases in between. Germline V lookup: CDR1 MNHNS, CDR2 SASEGT. CDR3 sequence reads: CASSAHREPPNEKLFF. The CDR3 bases are TGTGCCAGCAGTGCCCACAGGGAACCTCCTAATGAAAAACTGTTTTTT.

V gene TRBV6-5 combines with J gene TRBJ2-2; the D is unclear. The CDR3 spans 14 residues. The germline V gene encodes CDR1 MNHEY and CDR2 SVGAGI. Trimming pared 2 bases from V and 4 bases from J, leaving 8 bases between. The CDR3 spells CASSYLSGTGELFF. In nucleotides, the CDR3 is TGTGCCAGCAGTTACCTGTCGGGCACCGGGGAGCTGTTTTTT.

The chain has TRBV5-6 and TRBJ2-1; 7 bases align to TRBD1. The germline CDR1 and CDR2 sequences are SGHDT and YYEEEE. V lost 3 bases and J lost 5; bases outside the gene matches: 5. The CDR3 covers 14 residues. The DNA of the CDR3 is TGTGCCAGCAGCTCTACAGGGGTTGACAATGAGCAGTTCTTC. This sequence encodes CASSSTGVDNEQFF.

This clone was counted once. The V call is TRBV4-3, the J call TRBJ2-7, with 7 nucleotides matching TRBD1. CDR1 and CDR2 (germline): LGHNA, YSLEER. Unmatched junction bases numbered 10, after V lost 3 bases and J lost 2 bases. The CDR3 is made up of 16 amino acids. This CDR3 is CASSQVTGEVPYEQYF. For the CDR3, the DNA is TGCGCCAGCAGCCAGGTCACAGGGGAAGTTCCCTACGAGCAGTACTTC.

The chain links TRBV6-6 to TRBJ2-2; 9 bases align to TRBD1. The CDR3 extends over 16 amino acids. The germline V gene encodes CDR1 MNHNY and CDR2 SVGAGI (reference sequence). V lost 10 bases to trimming and J lost 4 bases; unmatched junction nucleotides: 13. The CDR3 protein is CATLPPGQGSTGELFF. The CDR3 DNA is TGTGCCACGTTGCCCCCGGGACAGGGATCCACCGGGGAGCTGTTTTTT.

The V call is TRBV6-5, the J call TRBJ1-6, with a tentative D call TRBD1 (5 bases). The length of the CDR3 is 12 residues. Germline CDR1 is MNHEY and CDR2 is SVGAGI. V was clipped by 5 bases and J by 7 bases, with 6 bases between them. CDR3: CASSPGNSPLHF. The CDR3 bases are TGTGCCAGCAGTCCAGGGAATTCACCCCTCCACTTT.

A remark on this clone: A read error may account for a junction end that differs from germline. V and J are TRBV6-5 and TRBJ2-2, with D perhaps TRBD2 (6 bases). The germline V gene encodes CDR1 MNHEY and CDR2 SVGAGI. This CDR3 is built from 16 residues. In DNA form, the CDR3 reads TGTGCCAGCAGTTACCCTAGCGTACCGAACACCGGGGAGCTGTCCTTT. Amino acid sequence: CASSYPSVPNTGELSF.

The genes are TRBV30 and TRBJ1-5, with D maybe TRBD1 (5 bases). V was pared by 0 bases and J by 0 bases, with 12 bases between. The CDR3 has 16 amino acids. Germline assignment: CDR1 GTSNPN and CDR2 SVGIG (reference sequence). The CDR3, as DNA: TGTGCCTGGAGTGTAAAGGGGTCCTATAGCAATCAGCCCCAGCATTTT. Translated, it gives CAWSVKGSYSNQPQHF.

V and J are TRBV9 and TRBJ1-2, with D possibly matching TRBD1 (6 bases). The CDR3 is 12 amino acids. Germline loops: CDR1 SGDLS, CDR2 YYNGEE. V lost 3 bases, J lost 6 bases, and 9 bases lay in between. The CDR3 region has the DNA TGTGCCAGCAGCGCAGGGGCTCATGGCTACACCTTC. The encoded protein is CASSAGAHGYTF. Full variable domain (remainder filled in from reference TRBV9 and TRBJ1-2): DSGVTQTPKHLITATGQRVTLRCSPRSGDLSVYWYQQSLDQGLQFLIQYYNGEERAKGNILERFSAQQFPDLHSELNLSSLELGDSALYFCASSAGAHGYTFGSGTRLTVV.

The J gene is TRBJ2-2, the V gene TRBV7-3; 7 bases are a match to TRBD2. Germline CDR1 reads SGHTA; CDR2 reads FQGTGA. Trimming at V came to 4 bases and at J to 5 bases, leaving 13 bases not matched to a gene. CDR3 length equals 17 residues. CDR3 amino acids: CASSSTSLLARTGELFF. The CDR3 DNA reads as TGTGCCAGCAGCTCTACCTCTTTACTAGCGCGTACCGGGGAGCTGTTTTTT.

This chain's CDR3 is CARPGLEITEAFF. CDR3 bases: TGTGCCCGCCCCGGCCTAGAAATTACTGAAGCTTTCTTT. The J gene is TRBJ1-1, the V gene TRBV19; D is unresolved. The length of the CDR3 is 13 residues. V was shortened by 11 bases and J by 5 bases, with 18 bases between the two germline ends. Germline-derived CDR1 and CDR2 are LNHDA and SQIVND (reference sequence).

As for this clone: The identical CDR3 is also encoded by other nucleotide sequences in the sample. The gene calls are TRBV6-1 and TRBJ1-1; TRBD1 matches 7 bases. CDR1 is MNHNS and CDR2 is SASEGT in the germline V gene. The CDR3 loop spans 14 amino acids. After removal of 6 bases from V and 1 base from J, the junction contained 5 bases not matched to a gene. The DNA for the CDR3 is TGTGCCAGCAGCGCGGGACAGACGAACACTGAAGCTTTCTTT. It translates to CASSAGQTNTEAFF.

The chain joins TRBV7-3 to TRBJ2-1; TRBD1 is a possible D gene (6 bases). Germline CDR1 SGHTA, CDR2 FQGTGA. This CDR3 region has 14 residues. The V end was cut by 4 bases, the J end by 7 bases, with 14 bases between. The CDR3 bases are TGTGCCAGCAGCTCAACGACTGGGACAAATGAGCAGTTCTTC. Translated: CASSSTTGTNEQFF. The full variable domain, its missing parts supplied by reference TRBV7-3 and TRBJ2-1, is GAGVSQTPSNKVTEKGKYVELRCDPISGHTALYWYRQSLGQGPEFLIYFQGTGAADDSGLPNDRFFAVRPEGSVSTLKIQRTERGDSAVYLCASSSTTGTNEQFFGPGTRLTVL.